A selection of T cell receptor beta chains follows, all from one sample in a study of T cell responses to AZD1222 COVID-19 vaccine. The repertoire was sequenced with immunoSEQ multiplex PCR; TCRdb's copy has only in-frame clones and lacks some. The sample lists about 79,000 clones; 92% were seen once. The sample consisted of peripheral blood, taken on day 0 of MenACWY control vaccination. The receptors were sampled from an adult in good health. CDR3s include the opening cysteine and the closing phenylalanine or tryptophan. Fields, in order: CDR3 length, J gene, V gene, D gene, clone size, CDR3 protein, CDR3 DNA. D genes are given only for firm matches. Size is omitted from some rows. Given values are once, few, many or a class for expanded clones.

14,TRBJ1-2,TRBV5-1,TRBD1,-,CASSYGTGRIGYTF,TGCGCCAGCAGCTACGGGACAGGGCGAATCGGCTACACCTTC
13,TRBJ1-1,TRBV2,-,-,CASSRDAYTEAFF,TGTGCCAGCAGCCGGGACGCCTACACTGAAGCTTTCTTT
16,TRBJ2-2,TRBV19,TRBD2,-,CASSTGLAGNTGELFF,TGTGCCAGTAGTACGGGACTAGCGGGAAACACCGGGGAGCTGTTTTTT
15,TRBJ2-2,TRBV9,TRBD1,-,CASSPRTGDTGELFF,TGTGCCAGCAGCCCCCGGACAGGGGACACCGGGGAGCTGTTTTTT
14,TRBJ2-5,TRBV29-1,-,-,CSVNRDSSRETQYF,TGCAGCGTGAACCGGGACTCGAGTCGAGAGACCCAGTACTTC
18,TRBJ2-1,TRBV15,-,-,CATSKNVGGSRTYNEQFF,TGTGCCACCAGCAAAAACGTAGGGGGTTCCAGAACTTACAATGAGCAGTTCTTC
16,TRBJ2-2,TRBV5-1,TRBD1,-,CASSLGWDRDVGELFF,TGCGCCAGCAGCTTGGGCTGGGACAGGGACGTCGGGGAGCTGTTTTTT
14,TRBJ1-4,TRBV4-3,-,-,CASSQTHGAEKLFF,TGCGCCAGCAGCCAAACGCACGGGGCTGAAAAACTGTTTTTT
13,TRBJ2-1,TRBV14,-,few,CASSQNGRREQFF,TGTGCCAGCAGCCAGAATGGGCGAAGGGAGCAGTTCTTC
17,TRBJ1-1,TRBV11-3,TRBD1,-,CASSLTFPGQRNTEAFF,TGTGCCAGCAGCTTAACTTTCCCGGGACAGAGGAACACTGAAGCTTTCTTT
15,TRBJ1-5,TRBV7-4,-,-,CASSLVGSLGKPQHF,TGTGCCAGCAGCTTAGTAGGCAGCCTGGGAAAGCCCCAGCATTTT
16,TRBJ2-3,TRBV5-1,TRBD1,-,CASSLIWTGSTDTQYF,TGCGCCAGCAGCCTAATCTGGACAGGGAGCACAGATACGCAGTATTTT
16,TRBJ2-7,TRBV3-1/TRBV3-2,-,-,CASSQDRASRPYEQYF,TGTGCCAGCAGCCAAGATCGGGCTAGCCGACCCTACGAGCAGTACTTC
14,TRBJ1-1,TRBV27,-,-,CASSLAGLNTEAFF,TGTGCCAGCAGTTTAGCAGGACTGAACACTGAAGCTTTCTTT
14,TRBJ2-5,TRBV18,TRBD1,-,CASSLDRIQETQYF,TGTGCCAGCTCACTGGACAGGATCCAAGAGACCCAGTACTTC
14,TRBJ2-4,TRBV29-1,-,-,CSVGGGGGKNIQYF,TGCAGCGTTGGAGGGGGGGGCGGCAAAAACATTCAGTACTTC
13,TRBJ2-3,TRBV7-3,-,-,CASSLTIGDTQYF,TGTGCCAGCAGCTTAACAATCGGAGATACGCAGTATTTT
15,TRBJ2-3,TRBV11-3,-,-,CASSFRVGGTDTQYF,TGTGCCAGCAGCTTCAGGGTGGGGGGCACAGATACGCAGTATTTT
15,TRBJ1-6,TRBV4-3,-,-,CASSQDGGSLSPLHF,TGCGCCAGCAGCCAGGACGGAGGGTCACTATCCCCCCTCCACTTT
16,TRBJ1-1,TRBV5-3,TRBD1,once,CARSLGGQGRDTEAFF,TGTGCCAGAAGCTTGGGGGGACAGGGGCGCGACACTGAAGCTTTCTTT
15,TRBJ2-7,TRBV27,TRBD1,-,CASSSTGTVSYEQYF,TGTGCCAGCAGTTCCACCGGGACAGTCTCCTACGAGCAGTACTTC
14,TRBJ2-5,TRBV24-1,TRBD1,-,CATSDRTGGETQYF,TGTGCCACCAGTGACCGGACAGGGGGAGAGACCCAGTACTTC
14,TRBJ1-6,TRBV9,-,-,CASSQTVYNSPLHF,TGTGCCAGCAGCCAGACAGTCTATAATTCACCCCTCCACTTT
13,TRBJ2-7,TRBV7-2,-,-,CASSLDGFREQYF,TGTGCCAGCAGCTTGGACGGGTTCCGCGAGCAGTACTTC
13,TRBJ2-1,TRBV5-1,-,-,CASGGQIYNEQFF,TGCGCCAGCGGTGGACAGATTTACAATGAGCAGTTCTTC
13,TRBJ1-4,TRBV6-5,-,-,CASRPNGAEKLFF,TGTGCCAGCAGGCCCAATGGGGCTGAAAAACTGTTTTTT
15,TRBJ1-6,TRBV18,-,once,CASSTGGGRDSPLHF,TGTGCCAGCTCAACCGGCGGGGGCCGTGATTCACCCCTCCACTTT
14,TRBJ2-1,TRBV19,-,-,CASSTQSENNEQFF,TGTGCCAGTAGTACGCAGTCCGAAAACAATGAGCAGTTCTTC
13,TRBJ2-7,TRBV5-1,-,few,CASSLYRGYEQYF,TGCGCCAGCAGCTTGTATCGCGGCTACGAGCAGTACTTC
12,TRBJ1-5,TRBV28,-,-,CASRVSNQPQHF,TGTGCCAGCAGGGTTAGCAATCAGCCCCAGCATTTT
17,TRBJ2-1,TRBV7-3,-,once,CASSLNRRRALYNEQFF,TGTGCCAGCAGCTTAAATCGACGGCGGGCTCTATACAATGAGCAGTTCTTC
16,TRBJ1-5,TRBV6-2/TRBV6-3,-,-,CASSYGWGRRDQPQHF,TGTGCCAGCAGTTATGGTTGGGGGCGGAGGGATCAGCCCCAGCATTTT
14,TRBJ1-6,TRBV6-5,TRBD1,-,CASSYTGVNSPLHF,TGTGCCAGCAGTTACACAGGGGTCAATTCACCCCTCCACTTT
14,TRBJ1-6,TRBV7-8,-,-,CASSLGVLHSPLHF,TGTGCCAGCAGCTTAGGGGTTCTCCATTCACCCCTCCACTTT
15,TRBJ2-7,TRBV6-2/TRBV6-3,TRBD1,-,CASSFRTGGPYEQYF,TGTGCCAGCAGTTTCAGGACAGGGGGCCCTTACGAGCAGTACTTC
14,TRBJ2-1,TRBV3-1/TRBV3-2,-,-,CASSLRGVYNEQFF,TGTGCCAGCAGCCTTAGGGGGGTCTACAATGAGCAGTTCTTC